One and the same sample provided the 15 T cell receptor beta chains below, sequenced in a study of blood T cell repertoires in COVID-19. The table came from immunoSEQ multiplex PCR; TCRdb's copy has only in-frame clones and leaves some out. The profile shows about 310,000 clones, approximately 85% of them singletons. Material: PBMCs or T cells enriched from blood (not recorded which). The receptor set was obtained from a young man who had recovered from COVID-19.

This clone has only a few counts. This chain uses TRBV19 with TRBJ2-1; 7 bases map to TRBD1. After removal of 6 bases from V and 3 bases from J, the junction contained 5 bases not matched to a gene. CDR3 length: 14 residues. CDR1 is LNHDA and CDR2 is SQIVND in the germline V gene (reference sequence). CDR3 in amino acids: CASRKGQFYNEQFF. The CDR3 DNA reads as TGTGCCAGTAGGAAGGGACAGTTCTACAATGAGCAGTTCTTC.

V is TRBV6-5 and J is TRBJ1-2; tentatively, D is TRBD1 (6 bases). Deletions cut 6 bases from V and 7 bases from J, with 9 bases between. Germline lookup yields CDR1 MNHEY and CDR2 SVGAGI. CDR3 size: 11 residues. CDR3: CASSTGFGYTF. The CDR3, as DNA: TGTGCCAGCAGCACAGGGTTTGGCTACACCTTC.

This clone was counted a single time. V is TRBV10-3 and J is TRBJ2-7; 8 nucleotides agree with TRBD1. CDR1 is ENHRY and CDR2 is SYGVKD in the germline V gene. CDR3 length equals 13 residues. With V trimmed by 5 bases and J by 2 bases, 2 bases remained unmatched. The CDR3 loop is CAISKQGAYEQYF. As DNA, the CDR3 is TGTGCCATCAGTAAACAGGGGGCCTACGAGCAGTACTTC.

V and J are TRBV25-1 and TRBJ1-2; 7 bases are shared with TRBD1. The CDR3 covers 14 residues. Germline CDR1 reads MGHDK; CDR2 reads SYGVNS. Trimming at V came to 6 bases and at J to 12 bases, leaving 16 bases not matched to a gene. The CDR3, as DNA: TGTGCCAGCAGCCCGGGACAGTCCGACACTATTGACACCTTC. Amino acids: CASSPGQSDTIDTF.

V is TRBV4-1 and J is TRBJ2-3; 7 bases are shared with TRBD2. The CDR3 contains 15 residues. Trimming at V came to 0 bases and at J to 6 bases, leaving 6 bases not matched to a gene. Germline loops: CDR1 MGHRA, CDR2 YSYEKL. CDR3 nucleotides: TGCGCCAGCAGCCAAGACGGGGGGACCAGCGATACGCAGTATTTT. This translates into CASSQDGGTSDTQYF.

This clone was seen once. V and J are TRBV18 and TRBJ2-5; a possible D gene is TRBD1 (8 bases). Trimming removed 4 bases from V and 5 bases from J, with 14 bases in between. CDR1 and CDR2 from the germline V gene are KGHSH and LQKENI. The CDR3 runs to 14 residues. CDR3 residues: CASSREGQAETQYF. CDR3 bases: TGTGCCAGCTCACGGGAGGGACAGGCTGAGACCCAGTACTTC.

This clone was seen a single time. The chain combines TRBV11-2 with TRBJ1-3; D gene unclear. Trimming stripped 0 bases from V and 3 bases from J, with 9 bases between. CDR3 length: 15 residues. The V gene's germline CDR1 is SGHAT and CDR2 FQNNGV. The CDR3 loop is CASSLERVLGNTIYF. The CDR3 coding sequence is TGTGCCAGCAGCTTAGAGAGGGTACTTGGAAACACCATATATTTT.

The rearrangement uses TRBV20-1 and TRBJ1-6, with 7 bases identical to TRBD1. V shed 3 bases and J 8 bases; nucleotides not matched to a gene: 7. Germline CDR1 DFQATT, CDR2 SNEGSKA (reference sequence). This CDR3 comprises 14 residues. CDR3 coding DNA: TGCAGTGCTAGTTCACGGACAGGAGATTCACCCCTCCACTTT. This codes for CSASSRTGDSPLHF.

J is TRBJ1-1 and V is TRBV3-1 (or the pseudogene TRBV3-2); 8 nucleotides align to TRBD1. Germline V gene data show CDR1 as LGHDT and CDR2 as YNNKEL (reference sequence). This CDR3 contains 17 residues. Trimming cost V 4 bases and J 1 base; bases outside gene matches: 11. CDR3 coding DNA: TGTGCCAGCAGCCCCCACAGGGGGGACTATGGGAACACTGAAGCTTTCTTT. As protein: CASSPHRGDYGNTEAFF.

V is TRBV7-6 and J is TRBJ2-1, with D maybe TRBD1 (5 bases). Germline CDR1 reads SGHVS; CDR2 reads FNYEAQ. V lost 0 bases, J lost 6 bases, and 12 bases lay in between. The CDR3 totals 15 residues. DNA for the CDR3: TGTGCCAGCAGCTTAGCCCCAGGGTCAGGCAATGAGCAGTTCTTC. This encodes CASSLAPGSGNEQFF.

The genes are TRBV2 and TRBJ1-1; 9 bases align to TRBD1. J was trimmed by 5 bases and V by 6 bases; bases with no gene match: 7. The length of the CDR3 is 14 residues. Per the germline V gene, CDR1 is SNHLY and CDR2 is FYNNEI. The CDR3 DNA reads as TGTGCCAGCAGAGATGGACAGGGGCGAACTGAAGCTTTCTTT. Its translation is CASRDGQGRTEAFF.

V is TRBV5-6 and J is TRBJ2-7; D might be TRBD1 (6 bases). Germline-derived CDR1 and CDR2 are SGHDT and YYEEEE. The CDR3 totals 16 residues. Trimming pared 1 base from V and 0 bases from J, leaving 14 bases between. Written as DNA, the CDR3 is TGTGCCAGCAGCTTGTTGTTGGACAGAGGCTCCTACGAGCAGTACTTC. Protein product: CASSLLLDRGSYEQYF.

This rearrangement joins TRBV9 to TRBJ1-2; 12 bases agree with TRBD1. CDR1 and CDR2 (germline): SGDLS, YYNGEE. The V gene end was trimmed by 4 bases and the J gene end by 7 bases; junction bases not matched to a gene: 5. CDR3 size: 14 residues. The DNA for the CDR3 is TGTGCCAGCAGCCGGGACAGGGGGCGAATTGGCTACACCTTC. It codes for CASSRDRGRIGYTF.

The CDR3 DNA sequence: TGTGCCAGCTCACCCAGGGGGCTCGAGAACACTGAAGCTTTCTTT. Amino acid sequence: CASSPRGLENTEAFF. This chain links TRBV18 with TRBJ1-1; TRBD1 aligns across 8 bases. The V gene's germline CDR1 is KGHSH and CDR2 LQKENI. The ends lost 3 bases at V and 1 base at J; junction bases unmatched: 4. The CDR3 runs 15 residues.

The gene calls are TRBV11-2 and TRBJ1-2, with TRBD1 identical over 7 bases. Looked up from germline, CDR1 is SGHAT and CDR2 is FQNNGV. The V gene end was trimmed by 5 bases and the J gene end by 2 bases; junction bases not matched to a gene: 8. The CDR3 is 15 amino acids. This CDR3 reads CASSPSQGPNYGYTF. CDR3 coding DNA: TGTGCCAGCAGCCCTTCACAGGGGCCCAACTATGGCTACACCTTC. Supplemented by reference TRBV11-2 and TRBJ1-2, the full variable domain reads EAGVAQSPRYKIIEKRQSVAFWCNPISGHATLYWYQQILGQGPKLLIQFQNNGVVDDSQLPKDRFSAERLKGVDSTLKIQPAKLEDSAVYLCASSPSQGPNYGYTFGSGTRLTVV.